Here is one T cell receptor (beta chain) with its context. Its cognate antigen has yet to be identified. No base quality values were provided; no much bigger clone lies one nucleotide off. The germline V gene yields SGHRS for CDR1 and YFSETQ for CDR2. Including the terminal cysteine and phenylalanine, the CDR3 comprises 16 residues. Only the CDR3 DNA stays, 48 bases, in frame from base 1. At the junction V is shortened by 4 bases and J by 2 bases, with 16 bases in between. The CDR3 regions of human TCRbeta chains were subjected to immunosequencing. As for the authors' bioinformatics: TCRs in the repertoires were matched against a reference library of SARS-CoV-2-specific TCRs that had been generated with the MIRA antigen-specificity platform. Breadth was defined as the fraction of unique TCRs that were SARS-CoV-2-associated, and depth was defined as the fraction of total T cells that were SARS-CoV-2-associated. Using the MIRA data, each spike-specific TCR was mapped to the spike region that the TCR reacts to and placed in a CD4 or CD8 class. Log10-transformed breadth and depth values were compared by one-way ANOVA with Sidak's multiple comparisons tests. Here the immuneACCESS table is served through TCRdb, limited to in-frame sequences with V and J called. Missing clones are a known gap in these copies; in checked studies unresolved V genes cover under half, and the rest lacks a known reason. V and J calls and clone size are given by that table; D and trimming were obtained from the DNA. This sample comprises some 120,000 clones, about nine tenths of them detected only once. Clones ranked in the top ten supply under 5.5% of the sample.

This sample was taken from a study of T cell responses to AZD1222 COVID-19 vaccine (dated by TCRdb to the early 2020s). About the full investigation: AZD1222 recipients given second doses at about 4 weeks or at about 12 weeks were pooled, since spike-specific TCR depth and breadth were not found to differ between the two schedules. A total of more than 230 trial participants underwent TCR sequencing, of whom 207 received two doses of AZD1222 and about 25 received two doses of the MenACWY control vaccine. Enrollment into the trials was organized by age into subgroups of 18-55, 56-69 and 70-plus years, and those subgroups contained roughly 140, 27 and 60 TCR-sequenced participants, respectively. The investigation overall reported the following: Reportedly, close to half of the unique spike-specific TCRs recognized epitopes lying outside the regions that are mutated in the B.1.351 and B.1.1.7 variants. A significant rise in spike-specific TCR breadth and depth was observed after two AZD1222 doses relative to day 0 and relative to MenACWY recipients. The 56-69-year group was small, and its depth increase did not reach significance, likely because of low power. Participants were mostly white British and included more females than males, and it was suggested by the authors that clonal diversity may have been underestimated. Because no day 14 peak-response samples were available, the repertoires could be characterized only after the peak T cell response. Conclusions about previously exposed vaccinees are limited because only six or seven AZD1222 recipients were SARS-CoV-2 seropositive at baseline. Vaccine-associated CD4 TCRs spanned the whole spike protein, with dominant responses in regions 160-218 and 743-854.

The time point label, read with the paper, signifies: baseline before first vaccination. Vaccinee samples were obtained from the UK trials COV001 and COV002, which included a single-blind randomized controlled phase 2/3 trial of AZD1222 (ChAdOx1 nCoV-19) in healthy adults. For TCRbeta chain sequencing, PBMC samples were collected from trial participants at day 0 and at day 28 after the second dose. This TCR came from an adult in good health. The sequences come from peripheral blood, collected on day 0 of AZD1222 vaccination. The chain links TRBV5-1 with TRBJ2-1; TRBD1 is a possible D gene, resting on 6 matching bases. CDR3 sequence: CASSPPRQVPYNEQFF. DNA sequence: TGCGCCAGCAGCCCCCCGCGACAGGTCCCCTACAATGAGCAGTTCTTC. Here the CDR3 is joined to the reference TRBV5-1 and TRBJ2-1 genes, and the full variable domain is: KAGVTQTPRYLIKTRGQQVTLSCSPISGHRSVSWYQQTPGQGLQFLFEYFSETQRNKGNFPGRFSGRQFSNSRSEMNVSTLELGDSALYLCASSPPRQVPYNEQFFGPGTRLTVL.